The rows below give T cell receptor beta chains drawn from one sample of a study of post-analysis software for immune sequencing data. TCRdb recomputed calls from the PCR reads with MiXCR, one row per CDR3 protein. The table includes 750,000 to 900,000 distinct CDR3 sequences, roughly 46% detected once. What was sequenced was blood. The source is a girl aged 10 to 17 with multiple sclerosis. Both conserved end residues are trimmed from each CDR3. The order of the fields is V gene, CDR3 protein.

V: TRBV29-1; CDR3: SPLGGNYGYT
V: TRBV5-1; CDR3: ASSFLSMHTGELF
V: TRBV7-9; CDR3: ASSLPGGYYEQY
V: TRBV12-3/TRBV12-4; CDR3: ASSSHGGETQY
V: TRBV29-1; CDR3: SVDPRTNTEAF
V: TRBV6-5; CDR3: ASSQAHGSCNEQF
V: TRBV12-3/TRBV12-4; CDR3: ASSLNGRVESNYGYT
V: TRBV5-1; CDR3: ASSSSNRDWETQY
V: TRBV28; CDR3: ASSPGTSGGTYEQY
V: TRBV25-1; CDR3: ASSGSIADSQETQY
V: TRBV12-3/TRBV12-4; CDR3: ASSFGLLETQY